This T cell receptor beta chain was identified in a study of shared clonotypes between healthy human individuals. As defined, naive CD8 cells were CD45RO-negative and positively selected for CCR7, with terminally differentiated effector memory CD45RA+ cells excluded. Findings and limits, study-wide: The diversity represented, both genetic and in exposure history, was limited by few donors. Depth of sequencing was expected to influence donor clonotype sharing.

Note on this clone: What it binds is not known. This specimen includes other DNA sequences encoding the same CDR3.

Clones were sequenced by immunoSEQ multiplex PCR, and TCRdb holds only the in-frame ones, with some missing. The sample shows more than 550,000 clones, about 91% of them seen only once. CDR1 and CDR2 from the germline V gene are SQVTM and ANQGSEA. The CDR3 consists of 13 residues. With 4 bases removed from V and 3 bases from J, the gap between germline ends came to 9 bases. The V gene is TRBV29-1, the J gene TRBJ2-2; maybe TRBD1 (6 bases). The receptor's source is a man under 40 in good health. The material sequenced was naive CD8+ T cells sorted from blood. The CDR3 reads CSVVAGDTGELFF. The CDR3 nucleotides are TGCAGCGTTGTTGCAGGGGACACCGGGGAGCTGTTTTTT.